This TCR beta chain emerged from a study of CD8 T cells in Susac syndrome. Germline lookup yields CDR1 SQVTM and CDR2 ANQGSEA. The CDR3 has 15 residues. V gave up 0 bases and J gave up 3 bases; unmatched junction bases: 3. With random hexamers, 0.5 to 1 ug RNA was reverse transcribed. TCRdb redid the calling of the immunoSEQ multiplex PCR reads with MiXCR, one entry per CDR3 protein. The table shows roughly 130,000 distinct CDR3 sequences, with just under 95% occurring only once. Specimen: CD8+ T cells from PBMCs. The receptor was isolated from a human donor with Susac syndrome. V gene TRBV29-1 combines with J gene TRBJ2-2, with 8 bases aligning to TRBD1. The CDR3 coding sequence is TGCAGCGTTGAAGAAAGGGGACAGGACACCGGGGAGCTGTTTTTT. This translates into CSVEERGQDTGELFF.